These 7 T cell receptor beta chains share one sample of origin, sequenced in a study of CD8+CD57+ T cells in acquired aplastic anemia. TCR beta VDJ and CDR3 profiles were obtained from a genomic DNA template. TCRdb fed the reads into MiXCR, producing one record per CDR3 protein. The data contain 65,000 to 85,000 distinct CDR3 sequences, roughly half of them seen just once; the ten biggest clones take up about 8%. Material: sorted CD4+, CD8+, or CD8+CD57+ T cells (not recorded which) from PBMCs. Receptors originate from a human donor in good health, serving as a control.

The J gene is TRBJ2-7, the V gene TRBV7-2; D not certain. The CDR3 spans 13 residues. Germline V gene data show CDR1 as SGHTA and CDR2 as FQGNSA. Trimming cost V 6 bases and J 4 bases, with 13 bases left between them. The CDR3 loop reads CASSDDTLYEQYF. In nucleotides, the CDR3 is TGTGCCAGCAGTGATGACACACTATACGAGCAGTACTTC.

This chain links TRBV25-1 with TRBJ2-3; D not resolved. CDR3 length: 13 residues. CDR1 and CDR2 (germline): MGHDK, SYGVNS. V lost 3 bases and J 4 bases, leaving 8 bases between the germline ends. The CDR3: CASSEGLPDTQYF. CDR3 nucleotide sequence: TGTGCCAGCAGTGAGGGGTTACCAGATACGCAGTATTTT.

The chain employs TRBV28 and TRBJ1-5; TRBD1 is a possible D gene (5 bases). V lost 3 bases, J lost 6 bases, and 15 bases lay in between. Germline V CDR1 and CDR2: MDHEN, SYDVKM. CDR3 length: 15 residues. CDR3 DNA: TGTGCCAGCAGTTTGTATCGGAAGGGGACTCAGCCCCAGCATTTT. It translates to CASSLYRKGTQPQHF.

The genes are TRBV29-1 and TRBJ1-4; D uncertain. The V gene lost 6 bases and the J gene lost 6 bases, with 8 bases spanning the gap. CDR1 SQVTM and CDR2 ANQGSEA come from the germline V gene. The CDR3 is made up of 11 amino acids. For the CDR3, the DNA is TGCAGCGTAGTTTCGTATGAAAAACTGTTTTTT. It specifies CSVVSYEKLFF.

This clonotype has a single count. This chain uses TRBV24-1 with TRBJ1-2, with D possibly being TRBD1 (6 bases). Germline CDR1 KGHDR, CDR2 SFDVKD. The CDR3 extends over 15 amino acids. Trimming took off 4 bases at V and 4 bases at J, with 15 bases between the two ends. The CDR3 spells CATSEGRGVGYGYTF. CDR3 coding DNA: TGTGCCACCAGTGAGGGCAGGGGAGTGGGCTATGGCTACACCTTC.

Ten or more counts support this clonotype. This chain connects TRBV7-9 to TRBJ2-7; 9 bases line up with TRBD2. The CDR3 length is 17 residues. V shed 5 bases and J 1 base; nucleotides not matched to a gene: 12. Germline V gene lookup returns CDR1 SEHNR and CDR2 FQNEAQ (reference sequence). The CDR3 is CASSPGGSGRSSYEQYF. In DNA, the CDR3 is TGTGCCAGCAGCCCCGGCGGGAGCGGGAGGTCGTCCTACGAGCAGTACTTC.

In its sample, this clonotype was seen many times. The CDR3 here is CASSQRDGTDYGYTF. The CDR3 bases are TGCGCCAGCAGCCAACGGGACGGGACTGATTATGGCTACACCTTC. The J gene is TRBJ1-2, the V gene TRBV4-1; tentatively, D is TRBD1 (5 bases). The length of the CDR3 is 15 residues. Looked up from germline, CDR1 is MGHRA and CDR2 is YSYEKL. Trimming left V 2 bases short and J 5 bases short, with 15 bases between.